Here is one T cell receptor beta chain with its context. What it binds is unknown. The CDR3 extends over 14 amino acids. Per germline, CDR1 SGHRS and CDR2 YFSETQ. V lost 2 bases, J lost 5 bases, and 10 bases lay in between. Blood sampling took place at baseline, cycle 4 day 1, and cycle 7 day 1. These data originate in a study of OX40 agonist ivuxolimab in advanced cancers. Across the study: Three patients got partial responses; one had hepatocellular carcinoma and two had cutaneous melanoma.

Study findings and constraints: No determination was made of the antigen specificity of the expanded peripheral T cells.

Produced via immunoSEQ multiplex PCR; TCRdb's table is partial and in-frame only. In the table there are tens of thousands of clones, 85% to 90% of which are singletons. The material sequenced was CD4+ or CD8+ T cells sorted from blood, taken in a trial of the OX40 agonist ivuxolimab. The TCR originated in an adult with an advanced solid tumor such as melanoma, head and neck, liver or kidney cancer. The chain recombines TRBV5-1 with TRBJ1-4, with D possibly being TRBD1 (6 bases). This CDR3 is CASSFQGNNEKLFF. DNA of the CDR3: TGCGCCAGCAGCTTCCAGGGGAACAATGAAAAACTGTTTTTT.